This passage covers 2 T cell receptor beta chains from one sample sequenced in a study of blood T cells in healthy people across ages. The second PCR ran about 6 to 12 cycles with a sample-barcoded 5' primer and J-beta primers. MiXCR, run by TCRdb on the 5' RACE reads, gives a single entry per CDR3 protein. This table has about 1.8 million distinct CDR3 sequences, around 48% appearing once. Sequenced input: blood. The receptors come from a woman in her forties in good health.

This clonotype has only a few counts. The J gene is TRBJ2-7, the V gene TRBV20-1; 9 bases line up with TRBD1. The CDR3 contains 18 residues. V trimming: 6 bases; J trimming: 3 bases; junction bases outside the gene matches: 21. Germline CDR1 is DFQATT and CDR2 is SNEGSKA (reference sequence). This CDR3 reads CSARSELVTGQGIYEQYF. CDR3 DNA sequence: TGCAGTGCGCGATCCGAACTTGTGACGGGACAGGGAATCTACGAGCAGTACTTC.

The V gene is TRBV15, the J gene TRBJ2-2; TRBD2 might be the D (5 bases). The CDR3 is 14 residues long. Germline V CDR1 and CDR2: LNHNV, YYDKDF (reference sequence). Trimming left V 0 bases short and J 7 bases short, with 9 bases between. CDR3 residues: CATSRDRGSGELFF. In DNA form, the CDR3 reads TGTGCCACCAGCAGAGATCGGGGTAGCGGGGAGCTGTTTTTT.